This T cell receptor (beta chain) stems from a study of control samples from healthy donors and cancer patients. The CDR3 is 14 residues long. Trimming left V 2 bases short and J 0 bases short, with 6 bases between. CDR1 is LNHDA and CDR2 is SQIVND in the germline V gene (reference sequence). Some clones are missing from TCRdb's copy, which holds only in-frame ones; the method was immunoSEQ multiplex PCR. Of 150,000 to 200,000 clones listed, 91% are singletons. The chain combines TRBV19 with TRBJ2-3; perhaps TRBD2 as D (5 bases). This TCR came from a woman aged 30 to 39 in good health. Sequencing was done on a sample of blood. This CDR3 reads CASSIRTSTDTQYF. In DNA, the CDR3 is TGTGCCAGTAGTATAAGGACTAGCACAGATACGCAGTATTTT.